Below, one T cell receptor beta chain is given with its context. Its target is unknown. Germline CDR1 and CDR2: SGHTA and FQGNSA. This CDR3 contains 15 residues. Trimming removed 5 bases at V and 3 bases at J, with 17 bases between. This specimen belongs to a study of chemoradiotherapy in HPV16-positive cancers. Findings of the study overall: For HPV16-positive patients, expanding HPV-responsive T cells associated with longer recurrence-free survival. Only a couple of HPV16-positive patients supplied the functional HPV-specificity definition.

Repeated repertoire sampling spanned the course of chemoradiotherapy. Using immunoSEQ multiplex PCR, the repertoire was profiled, and TCRdb retains in-frame clones only, with some absent. Among around 40,000 clones listed, more than 75% were seen once. The TCR originated in a human donor with HPV-associated anogenital cancer. Specimen: blood, collected from a patient who underwent chemoradiotherapy. This chain links TRBV7-2 with TRBJ2-7; maybe TRBD1 (5 bases). The CDR3 DNA sequence: TGTGCCAGCAGCCCCGAACGGACACATTACTACGAGCAGTACTTC. It encodes CASSPERTHYYEQYF.